The clone carrying this T cell receptor beta chain was counted at least ten times. What it binds is unknown. The data were taken from a study of T cells in Graves' hyperthyroidism and ophthalmopathy. Reasons for excluding patients were uncontrolled infection, other autoimmune disease, pregnancy or lactation. Study-wide results and limits: The majority of expanded thyroid clonotypes above 0.001 also appeared in blood. Progression to ophthalmopathy was predicted a median of 6.5 months early.

Researchers amplified the TCR beta CDR3 regions from RNA transcripts. The primer set for the first-round RT-PCR of the TCR CDR3 was HTBI. One entry per CDR3 protein, called by TCRdb with MiXCR from the multiplex PCR reads. The sample has 610,000 or so distinct CDR3 sequences; around 46% are singletons. The TCR sequence derives from a woman younger than 30 with Graves' hyperthyroidism. The specimen sequenced was peripheral blood or thyroid tissue (not recorded which).

The CDR3 sequence: CASSLDWGGQPQHF. The CDR3 DNA follows: TGTGCCAGCAGCTTAGATTGGGGGGGTCAGCCCCAGCATTTT. The chain recombines TRBV11-2 with TRBJ1-5; maybe TRBD1 (5 bases). V was clipped by 0 bases and J by 6 bases, with 9 bases between them. CDR3 length equals 14 residues. Germline lookup yields CDR1 SGHAT and CDR2 FQNNGV. Based on the CDR3 plus reference TRBV11-2 and TRBJ1-5, the full variable domain is EAGVAQSPRYKIIEKRQSVAFWCNPISGHATLYWYQQILGQGPKLLIQFQNNGVVDDSQLPKDRFSAERLKGVDSTLKIQPAKLEDSAVYLCASSLDWGGQPQHFGDGTRLSIL.